Below, 9 T cell receptor beta chains from the same sample are listed, as sequenced in a study of T-cell memory formation after mild COVID-19. TCRdb re-derived calls from the 5' RACE reads in MiXCR, one entry per CDR3 protein. The sample has 350,000 to 450,000 distinct CDR3 sequences; around 18% are singletons. Source material: PBMCs or a T cell subset sorted from them (not recorded which). The source of these receptors is an adult woman who had mild COVID-19 (a few samples of this study predate the infection). Cell type and time point are not known.

This chain links TRBV12-3 or TRBV12-4 with TRBJ2-7; the D gene is possibly TRBD2 (6 bases). Trimming pared 3 bases from V and 6 bases from J, leaving 15 bases between. The CDR3 loop spans 14 amino acids. CDR3 in amino acids: CASSFSGGRREQYF. As DNA, the CDR3 is TGTGCCAGCAGTTTTTCCGGGGGACGGCGCGAGCAGTACTTC.

This rearrangement joins TRBV2 to TRBJ2-2, with D hard to call. V lost 6 bases and J 7 bases, leaving 12 bases between the germline ends. The CDR3 totals 13 residues. Germline V gives CDR1 SNHLY, CDR2 FYNNEI. CDR3 nucleotides: TGTGCCAGCAGAGGAAGAGAATACGGGGAGCTGTTTTTT. As protein: CASRGREYGELFF.

This clonotype was detected only a few times. This chain joins TRBV4-3 and TRBJ2-1, with D hard to call. The CDR3 length is 17 residues. Per germline, CDR1 LGHNA and CDR2 YSLEER. V was pared by 0 bases and J by 6 bases, with 18 bases between. The CDR3 region is CASSQDLGLSSINEQFF. In DNA, the CDR3 is TGCGCCAGCAGCCAAGATCTTGGGCTAAGCTCGATCAATGAGCAGTTCTTC.

The genes are TRBV5-1 and TRBJ1-1, with TRBD1 as a possible D gene (5 bases). Trimming stripped 5 bases from V and 1 base from J, with 18 bases between. The CDR3 extends over 16 amino acids. CDR1 is SGHRS, CDR2 YFSETQ, per germline. CDR3 protein: CASRDRTTATNTEAFF. DNA of the CDR3: TGCGCCAGCAGGGACCGCACGACAGCGACGAACACTGAAGCTTTCTTT.

In this sample, this clonotype turned up once. The chain is built from TRBV12-3 or TRBV12-4 and TRBJ2-5, with no clear D. V shed 6 bases and J shed 2 bases, with 10 bases lying between them. The CDR3 contains 13 residues. CDR3: CASSRIGQETQYF. The CDR3 nucleotides read TGTGCCAGCAGCAGGATAGGGCAAGAGACCCAGTACTTC.

This clonotype was recorded a few times. The chain combines TRBV11-2 with TRBJ2-7; weak D call: TRBD1 (5 bases). V was shortened by 6 bases and J by 3 bases, with 12 bases between the two germline ends. Germline V gives CDR1 SGHAT, CDR2 FQNNGV. This CDR3 contains 13 residues. CDR3: CASSERGRYEQYF. In DNA form, the CDR3 reads TGTGCCAGCAGTGAAAGGGGTCGCTACGAGCAGTACTTC.

The V call is TRBV7-9, the J call TRBJ2-7; D is undetermined. Trimming took off 1 base at V and 0 bases at J, with 10 bases between the two ends. CDR3 length: 15 residues. In germline, CDR1 is SEHNR, CDR2 FQNEAQ (reference sequence). The CDR3 DNA sequence: TGTGCCAGCAGCTTAGTCCGGGCGTACTCCTACGAGCAGTACTTC. This codes for CASSLVRAYSYEQYF. The variable domain in full, completed from reference TRBV7-9 and TRBJ2-7, reads DTGVSQNPRHKITKRGQNVTFRCDPISEHNRLYWYRQTLGQGPEFLTYFQNEAQLEKSRLLSDRFSAERPKGSFSTLEIQRTEQGDSAMYLCASSLVRAYSYEQYFGPGTRLTVT.

The CDR3 here is CASSIRQGGSTDTQYF. The CDR3 region has the DNA TGTGCCAGCAGTATCAGACAGGGCGGGAGCACAGATACGCAGTATTTT. V and J are TRBV11-2 and TRBJ2-3; 7 bases are a match to TRBD1. J was trimmed by 0 bases and V by 6 bases; bases with no gene match: 9. The CDR3 loop spans 16 amino acids. Germline V gene lookup returns CDR1 SGHAT and CDR2 FQNNGV.

This sequence joins TRBV24-1 and TRBJ1-5; maybe TRBD1 (6 bases). V was trimmed by 5 bases and J by 5 bases, leaving 12 bases between them. Germline V gene sequence: CDR1 KGHDR, CDR2 SFDVKD. This CDR3 spans 14 amino acids. CDR3 amino acids: CATSVSGVDQPQHF. CDR3 coding DNA: TGTGCCACCAGTGTTTCAGGGGTGGATCAGCCCCAGCATTTT.